This TCR beta chain was documented in a study of shared clonotypes between healthy human individuals. Clones were read by immunoSEQ multiplex PCR, and TCRdb kept only the in-frame ones, dropping some. The sample includes about a million clones, around 76% of them seen just once. Trimming cost V 0 bases and J 1 base; bases outside gene matches: 13. Germline CDR1 reads LGHNA; CDR2 reads YSLEER. CDR3 size: 20 residues. The sequence was obtained from a man between 18 and 35 years old in good health. Sequencing was carried out using memory CD4+ T cells sorted from blood. The subset: CD45RA-negative fraction. This chain links TRBV4-3 with TRBJ2-4; 9 bases agree with TRBD2. CDR3 nucleotide sequence: TGCGCCAGCAGCCAAGAAGCAGACTATAGCGGGAGCTCGGCCAAAAACATTCAGTACTTC. It translates to CASSQEADYSGSSAKNIQYF.